The rows below give T cell receptor beta chains drawn from one sample of a study of beta chain features in type 1 diabetes. The table came from immunoSEQ multiplex PCR; TCRdb's copy has only in-frame clones and leaves some out. The data hold around 330,000 clones, with approximately 10% observed a single time. Sequencing was done on a sample of naive CD4+ T cells from blood. These receptors were taken from a woman younger than 45 in good health. CDR3s include the opening cysteine and the closing phenylalanine or tryptophan. The D gene is left open where the match is weak. A row's size may be missing; if present it is once, few, many or a size class.

d_call clone_size j_call v_call cdr3_aa cdr3_nt
. few TRBJ2-2 TRBV27 CASRSRPGELFF TGTGCCAGCAGATCTAGGCCCGGGGAGCTGTTTTTT
. few TRBJ1-2 TRBV7-2 CASSLGSGWATYGYTF TGTGCCAGCAGCTTAGGTTCGGGGTGGGCTACCTATGGCTACACCTTC
TRBD2 . TRBJ2-3 TRBV6-5 CASSYSGTSGTDTQYF TGTGCCAGCAGTTACTCGGGGACTAGCGGCACAGATACGCAGTATTTT
TRBD1 few TRBJ2-1 TRBV5-1 CASGINRGAYNEQFF TGCGCCAGCGGAATCAACAGGGGCGCCTACAATGAGCAGTTCTTC
. few TRBJ2-1 TRBV6-5 CASIPLGGSSSEQFF TGTGCCAGCATCCCCCTAGGCGGGTCCAGCTCGGAGCAGTTCTTC
. few TRBJ1-1 TRBV28 CASSLGPETEAFF TGTGCCAGCAGTTTAGGCCCGGAGACTGAAGCTTTCTTT
. few TRBJ1-5 TRBV23-1 CASSQKGTSNFSNQPQHF TGCGCCAGCAGTCAGAAGGGGACAAGCAATTTTAGCAATCAGCCCCAGCATTTT
. once TRBJ2-7 TRBV7-2 CASSLFPEVNEQYF TGTGCCAGCAGCTTATTCCCGGAGGTGAACGAGCAGTACTTC
TRBD2 few TRBJ2-3 TRBV6-4 CASSGATSGTDTQYF TGTGCCAGCAGTGGAGCAACTAGCGGCACAGATACGCAGTATTTT
. few TRBJ2-1 TRBV29-1 CSVEVGVYNEQFF TGCAGCGTTGAGGTCGGGGTGTACAATGAGCAGTTCTTC
TRBD2 few TRBJ2-2 TRBV6-1 CASSEKRERTGELFF TGTGCCAGCAGTGAAAAGCGGGAGAGAACCGGGGAGCTGTTTTTT
TRBD1 few TRBJ1-2 TRBV4-3 CASSQVLSGTGLGYTF TGCGCCAGCAGCCAAGTTCTGTCCGGGACAGGGCTTGGCTACACCTTC
TRBD1 . TRBJ1-2 TRBV28 CASSTGGASGYTF TGTGCCAGCTCGACAGGGGGCGCTTCTGGCTACACCTTC
TRBD1 . TRBJ1-4 TRBV28 CASSLGQGEEKLFF TGTGCCAGCAGTTTGGGACAGGGAGAGGAAAAACTGTTTTTT
. . TRBJ1-5 TRBV7-8 CASSSGDYSNQPQHF TGTGCCAGCAGCTCAGGAGACTATAGCAATCAGCCCCAGCATTTT
TRBD2 . TRBJ2-7 TRBV7-2 CASSRGLAGYEQYF TGTGCCAGCAGCCGAGGACTAGCGGGTTACGAGCAGTACTTC
. . TRBJ2-7 TRBV6-5 CASSLTGGTYYEQYF TGTGCCAGCAGTTTGACAGGAGGAACCTACTACGAGCAGTACTTC
TRBD2 few TRBJ2-5 TRBV7-2 CASSRGRGETQYF TGTGCCAGCAGCCGCGGGAGGGGAGAGACCCAGTACTTC
TRBD1 few TRBJ2-5 TRBV7-3 CASSPGRQGETQYF TGTGCCAGCAGCCCCGGCCGACAGGGGGAGACCCAGTACTTC
. few TRBJ1-2 TRBV30 CAWSVLQVSDGYTF TGTGCCTGGAGTGTACTGCAGGTTTCCGATGGCTACACCTTC
. . TRBJ2-7 TRBV7-9 CASSFPTGVNEQYF TGTGCCAGCAGCTTTCCGACGGGAGTAAACGAGCAGTACTTC
. few TRBJ1-4 TRBV28 CASSSNEKLFF TGTGCCAGCAGCTCTAATGAAAAACTGTTTTTT
. few TRBJ2-1 TRBV5-1 CASTGGQASYNEQFF TGCGCCAGCACCGGCGGGCAGGCTAGTTACAATGAGCAGTTCTTC
TRBD2 few TRBJ2-5 TRBV7-2 CASSLLGEGLETQYF TGTGCCAGCAGCCTTTTGGGGGAGGGCCTAGAGACCCAGTACTTC
TRBD2 few TRBJ2-1 TRBV9 CASSSQRGAYNEQFF TGTGCCAGCAGCTCCCAGCGGGGGGCATACAATGAGCAGTTCTTC
TRBD1 few TRBJ1-4 TRBV7-9 CASSSLGQSATNEKLFF TGTGCCAGCAGTTCCTTGGGACAGTCAGCAACTAATGAAAAACTGTTTTTT
. few TRBJ1-5 TRBV7-2 CASSLTAISNQPQHF TGTGCCAGCAGCTTAACTGCGATTAGCAATCAGCCCCAGCATTTT
TRBD2 . TRBJ2-3 TRBV18 CASSTSSSDTQYF TGTGCCAGCTCGACTAGCAGTTCAGATACGCAGTATTTT
TRBD2 . TRBJ2-7 TRBV7-2 CASSSPVGGGSRYEQYF TGTGCCAGCAGCTCGCCCGTCGGGGGGGGGAGCCGGTACGAGCAGTACTTC
TRBD2 few TRBJ2-1 TRBV19 CASSSPLAGGYNEQFF TGTGCCAGTAGTTCCCCACTAGCGGGAGGGTACAATGAGCAGTTCTTC
. . TRBJ2-7 TRBV5-4 CASSNGGAVITYEQYF TGTGCCAGCAGCAATGGAGGGGCAGTGATCACCTACGAGCAGTACTTC
. . TRBJ2-1 TRBV23-1 CASSQLPVSFGRGLTGSEQFF TGCGCCAGCAGTCAATTGCCGGTCAGTTTTGGGCGGGGTCTTACCGGGAGTGAGCAGTTCTTC
. . TRBJ2-7 TRBV28 CASSLGRGPYEQYF TGTGCCAGCAGTTTAGGTCGGGGTCCCTACGAGCAGTACTTC
TRBD1 . TRBJ2-3 TRBV9 CASTETGSFADTQYF TGTGCCAGCACGGAGACAGGGTCCTTCGCAGATACGCAGTATTTT
. . TRBJ1-5 TRBV29-1 CSVEWGGGQPQHF TGCAGCGTTGAATGGGGGGGCGGTCAGCCCCAGCATTTT
. few TRBJ1-2 TRBV29-1 CSVVVNYGYTF TGCAGCGTTGTCGTCAACTATGGCTACACCTTC
TRBD2 . TRBJ2-1 TRBV11-2 CASSQTNQRDVFNEQFF TGTGCCAGCAGCCAGACAAACCAGCGGGATGTATTTAATGAGCAGTTCTTC
TRBD1 . TRBJ2-7 TRBV6-5 CASRPDRGYSYEQYF TGTGCCAGCAGACCCGACAGGGGATACTCCTACGAGCAGTACTTC
. . TRBJ2-7 TRBV25-1 CASSETDPSYEQYF TGTGCCAGCAGTGAAACAGACCCATCCTACGAGCAGTACTTC
TRBD1 . TRBJ2-7 TRBV5-1 CASSATGAIYYEQYF TGCGCCAGCAGCGCCACAGGGGCTATCTATTACGAGCAGTACTTC
TRBD1 . TRBJ1-2 TRBV4-3 CASSNQGEYGYTF TGCGCCAGCAGCAATCAGGGGGAATATGGCTACACCTTC
TRBD2 few TRBJ2-1 TRBV29-1 CSVGRLAGGLYNEQFF TGCAGCGTGGGGAGACTAGCGGGAGGGCTCTACAATGAGCAGTTCTTC
. once TRBJ2-1 TRBV11-3 CATRGAPNYNEQFF TGTGCCACCCGGGGAGCTCCGAACTACAATGAGCAGTTCTTC
TRBD2 . TRBJ2-3 TRBV7-9 CASTAYGTSGTSTDTQYF TGTGCCAGCACCGCTTACGGGACTAGCGGGACTAGCACAGATACGCAGTATTTT
TRBD1 . TRBJ2-1 TRBV5-6 CASSRGGFRSSYNEQFF TGTGCCAGCAGCAGAGGGGGCTTCAGAAGCTCCTACAATGAGCAGTTCTTC
. few TRBJ2-4 TRBV25-1 CASSDMAAVPIQYF TGTGCCAGCAGTGACATGGCGGCCGTCCCCATTCAGTACTTC
TRBD1 few TRBJ2-7 TRBV28 CASSWIRDRDSAYEQYF TGTGCCAGCAGTTGGATTCGAGATCGGGACAGTGCCTACGAGCAGTACTTC
. . TRBJ2-3 TRBV6-6 CASTKNPGQSTDTQYF TGTGCCAGCACCAAAAACCCTGGACAGAGCACAGATACGCAGTATTTT
. . TRBJ2-1 TRBV11-2 CASRRRPGHGNNEQFF TGTGCCAGCAGACGGAGACCGGGACACGGTAACAATGAGCAGTTCTTC
. few TRBJ2-3 TRBV6-5 CASSYSGGLSTDTQYF TGTGCCAGCAGTTACTCGGGAGGCCTCAGCACAGATACGCAGTATTTT